A single sample is the source of the 15 T cell receptor beta chains below, sequenced in a study of cytomegalovirus exposure and HLA in healthy donors. The assay was immunoSEQ multiplex PCR, and TCRdb's table has in-frame clones only and misses some. The sample has roughly 75,000 clones; around four fifths are singletons. The sample taken for sequencing was PBMCs. The receptor source for this set is a man aged 30 to 45 in good health and CMV-seronegative.

This sequence joins TRBV6-5 and TRBJ2-3, with a possible D match to TRBD2 (5 bases). The ends were cut back, 5 bases at V and 2 bases at J, with 11 bases in the middle. This CDR3 has 14 amino acids. The germline V gene encodes CDR1 MNHEY and CDR2 SVGAGI. CDR3 protein: CASSPRGITDTQYF. The CDR3 nucleotides are TGTGCCAGCAGTCCACGGGGAATCACAGATACGCAGTATTTT.

The V call is TRBV7-9, the J call TRBJ1-5; 10 bases match TRBD1. J was trimmed by 8 bases and V by 5 bases; bases with no gene match: 9. The CDR3 is 15 residues long. Germline V gene sequence: CDR1 SEHNR, CDR2 FQNEAQ (reference sequence). This CDR3 reads CASSEGRDRGEPQHF. In nucleotides, the CDR3 is TGTGCCAGCAGCGAGGGCCGGGACAGGGGAGAGCCCCAGCATTTT.

The chain joins TRBV18 to TRBJ1-6, with 7 bases that match TRBD1. Germline values: CDR1 KGHSH, CDR2 LQKENI. The V and J ends lost 8 bases and 7 bases, in that order; junction bases with no gene match: 8. The CDR3 runs to 14 residues. CDR3 loop: CASAPGTENSPLHF. As DNA, the CDR3 is TGTGCCAGCGCCCCGGGGACAGAGAATTCACCCCTCCACTTT.

The V and J genes are TRBV5-4 and TRBJ2-2, with 9 bases matching TRBD1. V lost 3 bases to trimming and J lost 6 bases; unmatched junction nucleotides: 0. This CDR3 spans 13 amino acids. CDR1 SGHNT and CDR2 YYREEE come from the germline V gene (reference sequence). The CDR3 bases are TGTGCCAGCAGCTGGGACAGGGCCGGGGAGCTGTTTTTT. Its protein product is CASSWDRAGELFF.

Comment on this clone: The limits of the CDR3 on the DNA are not certain, so only TCRdb's listed CDR3 is given. V gene TRBV25-1 combines with J gene TRBJ1-1; TRBD1, the D gene given by the table, was not confirmed from the DNA. The CDR3 contains 11 residues when both ends are counted. Germline V CDR1 and CDR2: MGHDK, SYGVNS. CDR3 sequence reads: CASRVGQGTFF.

V is TRBV15 and J is TRBJ1-4; TRBD1 might be the D (6 bases). The CDR3 is 13 amino acids. Germline values: CDR1 LNHNV, CDR2 YYDKDF (reference sequence). V gave up 8 bases and J gave up 5 bases, with 12 bases separating them. The CDR3 protein is CATSGGPNEKLFF. The DNA of the CDR3 is TGTGCCACCTCGGGGGGGCCCAATGAAAAACTGTTTTTT.

The genes are TRBV7-6 and TRBJ2-5, with D tentatively TRBD2 (7 bases). This CDR3 is built from 16 residues. Germline V gives CDR1 SGHVS, CDR2 FNYEAQ. V was pared by 6 bases and J by 1 base, with 18 bases between. The DNA of the CDR3 is TGTGCCAGCAGTCTGGGGGGGGCCCCCTTCCAAGAGACCCAGTACTTC. Encoded protein: CASSLGGAPFQETQYF. Filled out from reference TRBV7-6 and TRBJ2-5, the complete variable domain reads GAGVSQSPRYKVTKRGQDVALRCDPISGHVSLYWYRQALGQGPEFLTYFNYEAQQDKSGLPNDRFSAERPEGSISTLTIQRTEQRDSAMYRCASSLGGAPFQETQYFGPGTRLLVL.

The J gene is TRBJ1-5, the V gene TRBV2; D is perhaps TRBD1 (6 bases). The CDR3 is made up of 18 amino acids. V lost 0 bases and J 4 bases, leaving 19 bases between the germline ends. Per the germline V gene, CDR1 is SNHLY and CDR2 is FYNNEI. The CDR3 region is CASSEAFARAGENQPQHF. CDR3 nucleotide sequence: TGTGCCAGCAGTGAAGCGTTCGCAAGGGCAGGGGAAAATCAGCCCCAGCATTTT.

A remark on this clone: At one end, the junction sequence differs from germline, possibly due to a read error. This chain links TRBV6-6 with TRBJ2-7, with a possible D match to TRBD2 (9 bases). Germline V gene data show CDR1 as MNHNY and CDR2 as SVGAGI (reference sequence). There are 13 residues in the CDR3. CDR3 nucleotides: TGCGCAGCGGGGGGACAGGACTCCTACGAGCAGTACTTC. Residues: CAAGGQDSYEQYF.

The chain is built from TRBV6-5 and TRBJ2-7; 8 positions match TRBD1. Per the germline V gene, CDR1 is MNHEY and CDR2 is SVGAGI. This CDR3 has 14 amino acids. With V trimmed by 6 bases and J by 2 bases, 6 bases remained unmatched. In DNA, the CDR3 is TGTGCCAGCAGAAGGGGACAGGACACCTACGAGCAGTACGTC. Translated: CASRRGQDTYEQYV.

The chain joins TRBV2 to TRBJ2-3, with D tentatively TRBD2 (6 bases). CDR1 is SNHLY and CDR2 is FYNNEI in the germline V gene. This CDR3 region has 19 residues. Trimming removed 2 bases from V and 3 bases from J, with 24 bases in between. The CDR3 bases are TGTGCCAGCAGTGAATTTTCTCTTTTAATCGGGAGTGGTACAGATACGCAGTATTTT. Protein: CASSEFSLLIGSGTDTQYF.

The rearrangement links TRBV28 to TRBJ1-1, with 8 bases aligning to TRBD1. Germline assignment: CDR1 MDHEN and CDR2 SYDVKM. J lost 1 base, V lost 8 bases, and 12 bases had no gene match. This CDR3 region has 16 residues. The CDR3, as DNA: TGTGCCAGCGATACCCCAGGGGGCGCATGGAACACTGAAGCTTTCTTT. It specifies CASDTPGGAWNTEAFF.

The chain recombines TRBV9 with TRBJ2-1; a weak D match, TRBD2 (5 bases). The V end lost 1 base, the J end lost 5 bases, and 13 bases lay between the germline ends. The CDR3 runs to 15 residues. Germline V CDR1 and CDR2: SGDLS, YYNGEE. The CDR3 nucleotides read TGTGCCAGCAGCGTATCTGCGGGTCGGCACAATGAGCAGTTCTTC. This gives the protein CASSVSAGRHNEQFF. Full variable domain (rest looked up from reference TRBV9 and TRBJ2-1): DSGVTQTPKHLITATGQRVTLRCSPRSGDLSVYWYQQSLDQGLQFLIQYYNGEERAKGNILERFSAQQFPDLHSELNLSSLELGDSALYFCASSVSAGRHNEQFFGPGTRLTVL.

In this sample, this clone turned up once. The V and J genes are TRBV11-3 and TRBJ1-2, with D possibly matching TRBD1 (6 bases). The ends were cut back, 5 bases at V and 7 bases at J, with 20 bases in the middle. This CDR3 contains 15 residues. CDR1 SGHNT and CDR2 YENEEA come from the germline V gene. The CDR3 sequence: CASSPRYRAEGGYTF. Written as DNA, the CDR3 is TGTGCCAGCAGCCCTCGTTACAGGGCCGAGGGTGGCTACACCTTC.

This clone was seen just once. One end of the junction does not line up with germline, which may come from a read error. The rearrangement links TRBV7-7 to TRBJ2-2, with TRBD1 matching 7 bases. Germline lookup yields CDR1 SSHAT and CDR2 FNYEAQ (reference sequence). The CDR3 is 15 residues long. The CDR3 loop reads CASSFRGRDTGELFF. DNA for the CDR3: TGTGCTAGCAGCTTTAGGGGGCGCGACACCGGGGAGCTGTTTTTT.